The entry below describes one TCR beta chain. This clone was counted a single time. What this receptor recognizes is not known. No quality values exist for individual bases; no much larger clone is one base distant. Collaborating institutions collected whole blood in K2EDTA tubes following their own protocols. For TCRbeta analysis, collaborator samples were shipped as frozen whole blood, as isolated PBMCs, or as DNA extracted from either sample type. This record comes from a study of blood T cell repertoires in COVID-19 (TCRdb year 2020). Background for the entire study: Collaborator samples came from the United States, Italy and Spain and covered acute and convalescent phases of COVID-19. The material from the prospective study consisted of cDNA or gDNA derived from T cells, B-cell-depleted T cells, or PBMCs. The dataset comprised deeply sampled blood TCRbeta repertoires from subjects exposed to, actively infected with, or recovered from COVID-19. The repertoires were released in a freely available public database intended as a resource for research on the immune response to SARS-CoV-2. The samples were drawn from two sources: the first 160 participants of the ongoing ImmuneRACE study, and 1,000 to 1,500 subjects contributed by 6 global collaborators. A de-identified subject ID, COVID-19 status, age in years and sex were almost always included in the sample metadata. Where available, HLA class I and class II types were obtained from metadata supplied by the sample provider rather than from assay-based typing.

TCRbeta CDR3 regions were amplified from genomic DNA using the immunoSEQ Assay, a bias-controlled multiplex PCR. In the source study's methods: The number of nucleated cells in each sample was estimated from the amplification of reference gene primers within the assay. To quantify the absolute abundance of each unique TCRbeta CDR3 rearrangement, sequence reads were collapsed and filtered. For each sample, productive Simpson clonality was calculated as the square root of Simpson's diversity index across productive rearrangements. TCRdb took this table from immuneACCESS and kept in-frame rearrangements with V and J called. Such tables lack part of the clones; where checked against another copy, unresolved V genes explain under half of the gap, and the rest is unexplained. Clone size and V and J calls were adopted from that table, with D and trimming inferred from the DNA. For this sample the table gives approximately 190,000 clones, of which roughly 80% were detected only once. Clones ranked in the top ten supply under 5.5% of the sample.

The study at large found these results: Clinical and demographic metadata were provided uncurated, with the amount varying by source and participant.

Ends trimmed: V by 4 bases, J by 6 bases; bases unmatched to a gene: 19. From the germline V gene, CDR1 is SGDLS and CDR2 is YYNGEE. From the cysteine up to the phenylalanine, the CDR3 has a length of 18 residues. Just CDR3 DNA is preserved here, 54 bases in frame from base 1. The receptor was isolated from a woman aged 25 to 39 with acute or convalescent COVID-19. The specimen was peripheral blood. Recombination linked TRBV9 to TRBJ2-7; TRBD2 aligns with 10 central bases. The nucleotides are TGTGCCAGCAGCCCAGCTGGACTAGCGGTAGATGGGAAGCGCGAGCAGTACTTC. Its translation reads: CASSPAGLAVDGKREQYF. With the rest looked up from the reference TRBV9 and TRBJ2-7 genes rather than sequenced, the full variable domain is DSGVTQTPKHLITATGQRVTLRCSPRSGDLSVYWYQQSLDQGLQFLIQYYNGEERAKGNILERFSAQQFPDLHSELNLSSLELGDSALYFCASSPAGLAVDGKREQYFGPGTRLTVT.